The clone carrying this TCR beta chain was detected a few times. Antigen specificity is unknown. TCRdb keeps only in-frame clones here, not all; method: immunoSEQ multiplex PCR. Here the sample spans around 78,000 clones, roughly 84% being singletons. There are 16 residues in the CDR3. With V trimmed by 0 bases and J by 2 bases, 4 bases remained unmatched. Germline V CDR1 and CDR2: MGHRA, YSYEKL. The data stem from a study of graft-versus-host responses after intestinal transplantation. Study as a whole: Tacrolimus plus steroids were given to all recipients for around three years, preceded by anti-thymocyte globulin induction.

This chain uses TRBV4-1 with TRBJ1-1, with TRBD1 matching 9 bases. The sample consisted of unstimulated CD8+ T cells sorted from spleen or lymph node cells, taken before transplant. This TCR came from a human donor who was the organ donor for an intestinal transplant. CDR3 sequence: CASSQDMGQGNTEAFF. CDR3 nucleotide sequence: TGCGCCAGCAGCCAAGATATGGGACAGGGCAACACTGAAGCTTTCTTT.